This is a list of T cell receptor beta chains from one sample in a study of T cells in Graves' hyperthyroidism and ophthalmopathy. TCRdb fed the multiplex PCR reads into MiXCR, producing one record per CDR3 protein. The sample contains a few hundred thousand distinct CDR3 sequences, about a sixth of which appear only once. The sequencing sample was made of blood. The receptors originated from a woman in her forties or fifties with Graves' hyperthyroidism. The CDR3 runs from the conserved cysteine through the conserved F or W.

v_gene	len	j_gene	CDR3aa
TRBV3-1	13	TRBJ2-1	CASSQASGNEQFF
TRBV30	11	TRBJ2-1	CAWNSRNEQFF
TRBV30	11	TRBJ1-4	CAWNVGEKLFF
TRBV19	11	TRBJ1-2	CASNGQNGYTF
TRBV20-1	12	TRBJ2-5	CSAGTGGATQYF
TRBV28	14	TRBJ1-2	CASSLRGGGYGYTF
TRBV10-3	11	TRBJ2-1	CAISAGNEQFF
TRBV11-2	13	TRBJ2-1	CARRGEAGGPLFF
TRBV5-5	13	TRBJ2-2	CASSELVPGELFF
TRBV7-2	18	TRBJ2-5	CASSLALVRDFGQETQYF
TRBV3-1	19	TRBJ2-6	CASSRGDRQSSSGANVLTF
TRBV5-1	15	TRBJ2-3	CASSGTSVVTDTQYF
TRBV20-1	12	TRBJ2-7	CSAKVTGDEQYF
TRBV6-2/TRBV6-3	14	TRBJ1-5	CASADAGVNQPQHF
TRBV6-2/TRBV6-3	17	TRBJ1-1	CASSQTNGQAVRTEAFF
TRBV7-9	14	TRBJ2-3	CASSVGGETDTQYF
TRBV6-2/TRBV6-3	16	TRBJ2-1	CASNTDRWGNMHEQFF
TRBV11-2	18	TRBJ2-5	CASRTTVGGRGDQETQYF
TRBV28	12	TRBJ1-1	CATHEANTEAFF
TRBV20-1	15	TRBJ2-3	CSARDRAESTDTQYF
TRBV9	12	TRBJ1-2	CASSRDNYGYTF
TRBV12-3/TRBV12-4	14	TRBJ2-7	CASSSGLAGREQYF
TRBV5-1	17	TRBJ2-1	CASSLAGETGRYNEQFF
TRBV20-1	15	TRBJ2-3	CSARDLRGATDTQYF
TRBV12-3/TRBV12-4	14	TRBJ2-1	CASSFRSSYNEQFF
TRBV2	14	TRBJ2-5	CASSGTGSGETQYF
TRBV27	13	TRBJ1-1	CASSPWTGTEAFF
TRBV4-1	15	TRBJ1-4	CASSPWGEGNEKLFF
TRBV10-3	13	TRBJ1-1	CAITTTANTEAFF
TRBV12-3/TRBV12-4	13	TRBJ2-7	CASSSGTGREQYF
TRBV28	14	TRBJ2-7	CASSLRGPWREQYF
TRBV7-8	13	TRBJ1-1	CASSLEDSTEAFF
TRBV5-4	15	TRBJ2-7	CASSWMGGAVSEQYF
TRBV6-1	14	TRBJ1-1	CASTSKGVRTEAFF
TRBV4-2	14	TRBJ2-7	CASRPSGRSAEQYF
TRBV10-3	16	TRBJ2-3	CAISGLLAGGTDTQYF
TRBV29-1	13	TRBJ1-5	CSVGGTGNQPQHF
TRBV27	15	TRBJ2-7	CASTPLGGQGREQYF
TRBV6-1	14	TRBJ2-7	CASGDGPSPYEQYF
TRBV28	14	TRBJ2-5	CASSPTGLEETQYF
TRBV18	14	TRBJ1-2	CASSLSGENYGYTF
TRBV24-1	16	TRBJ2-2	CATSDFGGPNTGELFF
TRBV29-1	13	TRBJ1-2	CSVDWGRRYGYTF
TRBV24-1	14	TRBJ2-1	CATSRTGGLDEQFF
TRBV6-2/TRBV6-3	13	TRBJ1-1	CASSRGRGTEAFF